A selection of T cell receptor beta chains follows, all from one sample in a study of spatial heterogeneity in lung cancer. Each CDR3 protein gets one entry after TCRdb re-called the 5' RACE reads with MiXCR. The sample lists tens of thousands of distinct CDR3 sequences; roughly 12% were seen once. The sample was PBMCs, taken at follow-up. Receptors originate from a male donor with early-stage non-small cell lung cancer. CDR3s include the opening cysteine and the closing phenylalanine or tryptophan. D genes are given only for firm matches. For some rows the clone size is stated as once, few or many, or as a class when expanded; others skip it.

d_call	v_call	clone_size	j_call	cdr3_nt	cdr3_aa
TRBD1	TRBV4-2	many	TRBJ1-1	TGTGCCAGCAGCCAAGGATTAGACAGGGAGATGAACACTGAAGCTTTCTTT	CASSQGLDREMNTEAFF
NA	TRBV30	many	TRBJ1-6	TGTGCCTGGAGTGCCCGTAGCTCCTATAATTCACCCCTCCACTTT	CAWSARSSYNSPLHF
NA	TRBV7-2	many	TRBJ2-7	TGTGCCAGCAGCCCGGCGTCTGGGGCCCCCTACGAGCAGTACTTC	CASSPASGAPYEQYF
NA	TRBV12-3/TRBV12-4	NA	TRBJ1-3	TGTGCCAGCAGTTTTCCCGGGGTAAGAAACACCATATATTTT	CASSFPGVRNTIYF
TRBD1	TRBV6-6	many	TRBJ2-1	TGTGCCAGCAGTTCTCCCGGGACAGGGGGCAGGATTGAGCAGTTCTTC	CASSSPGTGGRIEQFF
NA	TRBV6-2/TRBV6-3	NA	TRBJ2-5	TGTGCCAGCAGTTACTCGCGAAAGGACGGCGAAGAGACCCAGTACTTC	CASSYSRKDGEETQYF
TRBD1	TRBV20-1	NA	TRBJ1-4	TGCAGTGCTAGACACCACAGGGGTCAGAAACTGTTTTTT	CSARHHRGQKLFF
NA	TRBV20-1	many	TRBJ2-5	TGCAGTGCTATAGACCGGGCCTCAAGGGGGACCCAGTACTTC	CSAIDRASRGTQYF
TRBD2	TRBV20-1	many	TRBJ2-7	TGCAGTGCCCCCGCGAGCGGGGGTACCTACGAGCAGTACTTC	CSAPASGGTYEQYF
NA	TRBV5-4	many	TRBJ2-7	TGTGCCAGCAGCCCAGGGGGGGGAAGCTCCTACGAGCAGTACTTC	CASSPGGGSSYEQYF
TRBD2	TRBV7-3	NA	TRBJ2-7	TGTGCCAGCAGCTTAATGCCCCCGGGTAGCGGGGACTTCTACGAGCAGTACTTC	CASSLMPPGSGDFYEQYF
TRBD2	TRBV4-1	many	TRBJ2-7	TGCGCCAGCAGCCCAGGAGGGGAAGGTCTAGCGGGGCCACCCTACGAGCAGTACTTC	CASSPGGEGLAGPPYEQYF
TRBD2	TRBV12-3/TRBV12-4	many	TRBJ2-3	TGTGCCAGCAGTTCGCGGGAGGTCAGACAAGATACGCAGTATTTT	CASSSREVRQDTQYF
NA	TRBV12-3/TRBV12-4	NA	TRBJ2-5	TGTGCCAGCAGCCCAGTGGACTTGGGGGAGACCCAGTACTTC	CASSPVDLGETQYF
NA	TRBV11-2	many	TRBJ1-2	TGTGCCAGCACTACGTCCCTTGTGCCGGGGAGTGGCTACACCTTC	CASTTSLVPGSGYTF
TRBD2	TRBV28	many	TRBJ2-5	TGTGCCAGCAGTCCAAAAAGGAGCGGGGACTTTCGAGAGACCCAGTACTTC	CASSPKRSGDFRETQYF
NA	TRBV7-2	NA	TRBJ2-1	TGTGCCAGCAGCCGCGAAGCGGAGTCCTACAATGAGCAGTTCTTC	CASSREAESYNEQFF
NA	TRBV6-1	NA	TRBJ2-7	TGTGCCAGCAGTGAAGGTCCGGGTTTCGAGCAGTACTTC	CASSEGPGFEQYF
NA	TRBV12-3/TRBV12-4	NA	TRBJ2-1	TGTGCCAGCAGCACCGCCGGGACACACTACAATGAGCAGTTCTTC	CASSTAGTHYNEQFF
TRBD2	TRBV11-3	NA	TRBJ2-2	TGTGCCAGCAGCTTAGTAGCCGGGACTAGCGGGAGAGCGGAGCTGTTTTTT	CASSLVAGTSGRAELFF
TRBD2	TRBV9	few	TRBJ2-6	TGTGCCAGCAGCTCTTATTTAGCGGGCCCGGGGGGGGCCAACGTCCTGACTTTC	CASSSYLAGPGGANVLTF
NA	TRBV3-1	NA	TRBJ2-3	TGTGCCAGCAGCCAAGGGATACCTTCCGATACGCAGTATTTT	CASSQGIPSDTQYF
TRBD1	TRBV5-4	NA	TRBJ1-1	TGTGCCAGCAGCAGGAACAGGGGTTACACTGAAGCTTTCTTT	CASSRNRGYTEAFF